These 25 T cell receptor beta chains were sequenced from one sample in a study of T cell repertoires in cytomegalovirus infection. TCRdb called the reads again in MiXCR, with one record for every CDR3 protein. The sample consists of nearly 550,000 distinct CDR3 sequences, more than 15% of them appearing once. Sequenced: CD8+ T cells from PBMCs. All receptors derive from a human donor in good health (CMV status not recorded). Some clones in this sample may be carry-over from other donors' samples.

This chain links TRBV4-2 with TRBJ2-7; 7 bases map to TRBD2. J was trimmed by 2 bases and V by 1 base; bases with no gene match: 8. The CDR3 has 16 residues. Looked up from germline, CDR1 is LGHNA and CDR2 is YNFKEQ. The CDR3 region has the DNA TGTGCCAGCAGCCAAGGGTTGGCGGGGGAGGCCTACGAGCAGTACTTC. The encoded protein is CASSQGLAGEAYEQYF.

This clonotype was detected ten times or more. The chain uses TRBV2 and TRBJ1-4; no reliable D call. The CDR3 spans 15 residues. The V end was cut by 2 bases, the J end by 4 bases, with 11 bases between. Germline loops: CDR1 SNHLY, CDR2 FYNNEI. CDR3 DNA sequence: TGTGCCAGCAGTGAAAGTGGACGGATTAATGAAAAACTGTTTTTT. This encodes CASSESGRINEKLFF.

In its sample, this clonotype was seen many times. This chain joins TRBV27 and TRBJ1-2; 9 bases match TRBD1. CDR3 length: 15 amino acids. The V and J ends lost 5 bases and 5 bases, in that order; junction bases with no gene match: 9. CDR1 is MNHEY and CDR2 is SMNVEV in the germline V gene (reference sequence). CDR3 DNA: TGTGCCAGCAGTCCCTGGGGACAGGGAACTTATGGCTACACCTTC. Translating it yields CASSPWGQGTYGYTF.

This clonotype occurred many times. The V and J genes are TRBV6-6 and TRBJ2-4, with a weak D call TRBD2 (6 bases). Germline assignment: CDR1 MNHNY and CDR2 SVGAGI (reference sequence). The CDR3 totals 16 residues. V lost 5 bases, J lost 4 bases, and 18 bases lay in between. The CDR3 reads CASSRRETVSKNIQYF. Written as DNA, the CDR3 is TGTGCCAGCAGTAGGAGGGAGACAGTTTCAAAAAACATTCAGTACTTC.

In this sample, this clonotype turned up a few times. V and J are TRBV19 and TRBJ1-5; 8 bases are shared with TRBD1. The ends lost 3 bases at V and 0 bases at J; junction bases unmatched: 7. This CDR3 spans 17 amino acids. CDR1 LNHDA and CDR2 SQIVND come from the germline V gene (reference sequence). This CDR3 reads CASSILSGQVSNQPQHF. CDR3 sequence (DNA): TGTGCCAGTAGTATTCTTTCGGGACAGGTTAGCAATCAGCCCCAGCATTTT.

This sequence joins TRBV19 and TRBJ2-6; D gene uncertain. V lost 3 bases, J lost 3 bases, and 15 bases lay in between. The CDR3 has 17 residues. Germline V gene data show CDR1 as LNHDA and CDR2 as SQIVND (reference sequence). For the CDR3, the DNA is TGTGCCAGTAGTATCTCAGAGCCGACTCTTGGGGCCAACGTCCTGACTTTC. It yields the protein CASSISEPTLGANVLTF.

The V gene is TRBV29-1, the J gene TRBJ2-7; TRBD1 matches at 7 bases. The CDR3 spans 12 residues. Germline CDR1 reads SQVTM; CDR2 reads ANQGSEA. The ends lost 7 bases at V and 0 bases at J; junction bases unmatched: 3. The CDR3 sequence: CSATGDSYEQYF. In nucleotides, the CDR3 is TGCAGCGCTACAGGGGACTCCTACGAGCAGTACTTC.

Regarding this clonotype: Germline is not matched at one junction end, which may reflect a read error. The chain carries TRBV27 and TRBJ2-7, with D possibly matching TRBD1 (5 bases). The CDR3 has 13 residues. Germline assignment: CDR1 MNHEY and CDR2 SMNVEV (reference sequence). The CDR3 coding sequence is TGTGCCCGCAGTTTAGGCAGGGTCTACGAGCAGTACTTC. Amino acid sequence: CARSLGRVYEQYF.

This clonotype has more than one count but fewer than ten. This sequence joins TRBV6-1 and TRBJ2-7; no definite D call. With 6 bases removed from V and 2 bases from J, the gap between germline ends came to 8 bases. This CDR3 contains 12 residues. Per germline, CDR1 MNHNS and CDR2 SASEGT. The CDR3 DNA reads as TGTGCCAGCAGCAAGGTCCCCTACGAGCAGTACTTC. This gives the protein CASSKVPYEQYF.

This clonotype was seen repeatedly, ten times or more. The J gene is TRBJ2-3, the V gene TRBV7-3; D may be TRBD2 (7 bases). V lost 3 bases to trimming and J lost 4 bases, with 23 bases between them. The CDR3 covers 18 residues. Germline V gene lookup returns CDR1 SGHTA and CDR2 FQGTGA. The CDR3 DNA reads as TGTGCCAGCAGCTTGGACGGGCGAGGGGGGGCCGGAGCAGATACGCAGTATTTT. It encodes CASSLDGRGGAGADTQYF.

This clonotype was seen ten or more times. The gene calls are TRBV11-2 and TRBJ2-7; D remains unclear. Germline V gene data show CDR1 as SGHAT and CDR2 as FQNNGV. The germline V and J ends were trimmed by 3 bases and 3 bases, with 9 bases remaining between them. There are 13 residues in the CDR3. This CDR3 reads CASSFWRSYEQYF. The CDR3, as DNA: TGTGCCAGCAGCTTTTGGCGGAGCTACGAGCAGTACTTC.

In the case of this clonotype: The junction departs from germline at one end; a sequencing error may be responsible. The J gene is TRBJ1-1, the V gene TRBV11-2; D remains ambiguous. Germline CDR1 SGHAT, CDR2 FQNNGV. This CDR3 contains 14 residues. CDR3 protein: CASSSPERDHKNLF. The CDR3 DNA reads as TGTGCCAGCAGCTCCCCCGAGCGAGACCACAAGAACCTCTTT. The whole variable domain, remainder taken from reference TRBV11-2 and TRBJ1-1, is EAGVAQSPRYKIIEKRQSVAFWCNPISGHATLYWYQQILGQGPKLLIQFQNNGVVDDSQLPKDRFSAERLKGVDSTLKIQPAKLEDSAVYLCASSSPERDHKNLFGQGTRLTVV.

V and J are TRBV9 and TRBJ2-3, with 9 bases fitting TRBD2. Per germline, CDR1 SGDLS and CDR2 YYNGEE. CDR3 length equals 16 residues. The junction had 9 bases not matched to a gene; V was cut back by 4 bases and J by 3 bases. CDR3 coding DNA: TGTGCCAGCAGCCCCCAGGGCGGGGGGGCGACAGATACGCAGTATTTT. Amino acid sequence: CASSPQGGGATDTQYF.

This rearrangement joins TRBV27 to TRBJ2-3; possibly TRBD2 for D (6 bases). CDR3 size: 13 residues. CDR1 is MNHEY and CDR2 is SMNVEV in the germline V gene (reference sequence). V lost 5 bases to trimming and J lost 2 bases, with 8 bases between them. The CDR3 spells CASSRLVTDTQYF. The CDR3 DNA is TGTGCCAGCAGTCGACTAGTCACAGATACGCAGTATTTT.

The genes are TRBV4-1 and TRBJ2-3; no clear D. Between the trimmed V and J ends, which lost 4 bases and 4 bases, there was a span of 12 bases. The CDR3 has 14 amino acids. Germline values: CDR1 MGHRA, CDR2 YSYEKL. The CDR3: CASSLSMRPDTQYF. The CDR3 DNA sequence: TGCGCCAGCAGCCTCTCGATGAGACCAGATACGCAGTATTTT.

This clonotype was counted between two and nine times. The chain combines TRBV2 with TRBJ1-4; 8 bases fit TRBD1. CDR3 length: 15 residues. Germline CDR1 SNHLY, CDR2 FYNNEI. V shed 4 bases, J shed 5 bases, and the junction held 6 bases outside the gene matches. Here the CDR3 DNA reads TGTGCCAGCAGTGCCGGCAGGGGGCCCAATGAAAAACTGTTTTTT. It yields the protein CASSAGRGPNEKLFF.

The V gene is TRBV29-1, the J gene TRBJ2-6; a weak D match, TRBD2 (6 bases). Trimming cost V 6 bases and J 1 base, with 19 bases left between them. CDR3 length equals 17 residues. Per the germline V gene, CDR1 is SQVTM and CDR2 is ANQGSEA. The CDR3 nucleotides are TGCAGCGTCTCCGGAGGGGACGGCTCATCTGGGGCCAACGTCCTGACTTTC. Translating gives CSVSGGDGSSGANVLTF. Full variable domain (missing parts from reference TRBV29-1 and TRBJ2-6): SAVISQKPSRDICQRGTSLTIQCQVDSQVTMMFWYRQQPGQSLTLIATANQGSEATYESGFVIDKFPISRPNLTFSTLTVSNMSPEDSSIYLCSVSGGDGSSGANVLTFGAGSRLTVL.

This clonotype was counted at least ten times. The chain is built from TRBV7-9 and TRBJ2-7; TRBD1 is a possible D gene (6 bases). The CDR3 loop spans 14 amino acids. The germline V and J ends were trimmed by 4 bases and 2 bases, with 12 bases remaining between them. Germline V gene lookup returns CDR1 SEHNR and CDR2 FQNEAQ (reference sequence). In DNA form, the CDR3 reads TGTGCCAGCAGCTACGGGACACCGGCCTACGAGCAGTACTTC. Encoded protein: CASSYGTPAYEQYF.

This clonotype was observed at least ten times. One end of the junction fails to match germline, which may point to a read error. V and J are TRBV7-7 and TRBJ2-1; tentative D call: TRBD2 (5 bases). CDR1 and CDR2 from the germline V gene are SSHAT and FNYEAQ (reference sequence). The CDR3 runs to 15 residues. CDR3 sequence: CASSSGGRTYNEQFF. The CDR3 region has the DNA TGTGCTAGCAGCTCAGGCGGGCGAACCTACAATGAGCAGTTCTTC.

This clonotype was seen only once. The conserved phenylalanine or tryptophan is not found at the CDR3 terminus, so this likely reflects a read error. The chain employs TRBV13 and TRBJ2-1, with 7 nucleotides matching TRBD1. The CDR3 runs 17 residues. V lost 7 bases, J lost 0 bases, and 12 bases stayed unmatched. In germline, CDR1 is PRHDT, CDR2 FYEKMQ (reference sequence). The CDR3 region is CASTRLKGASSYNEQFL. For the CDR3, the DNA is TGTGCCAGCACCCGATTAAAGGGGGCAAGCTCCTACAATGAGCAGTTCTTA.

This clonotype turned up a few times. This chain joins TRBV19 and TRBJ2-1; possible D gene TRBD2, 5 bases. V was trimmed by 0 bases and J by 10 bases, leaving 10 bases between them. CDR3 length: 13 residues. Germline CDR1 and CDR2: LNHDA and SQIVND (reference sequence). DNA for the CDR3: TGTGCCAGTAGTATAGATGGACTCAAAGAGCAGTTCTTC. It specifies CASSIDGLKEQFF.

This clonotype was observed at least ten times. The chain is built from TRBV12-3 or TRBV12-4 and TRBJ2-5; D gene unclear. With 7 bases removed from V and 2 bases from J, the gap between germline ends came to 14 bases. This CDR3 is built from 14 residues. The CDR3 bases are TGTGCCAGCACCTCCTGGCATCTTCAAGAGACCCAGTACTTC. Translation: CASTSWHLQETQYF.

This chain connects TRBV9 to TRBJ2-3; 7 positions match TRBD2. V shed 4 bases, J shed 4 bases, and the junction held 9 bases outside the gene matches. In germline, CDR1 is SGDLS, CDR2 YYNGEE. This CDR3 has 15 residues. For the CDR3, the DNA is TGTGCCAGCAGCTGGGACCAGGGAGGGTCAGATACGCAGTATTTT. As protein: CASSWDQGGSDTQYF. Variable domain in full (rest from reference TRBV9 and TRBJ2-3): DSGVTQTPKHLITATGQRVTLRCSPRSGDLSVYWYQQSLDQGLQFLIQYYNGEERAKGNILERFSAQQFPDLHSELNLSSLELGDSALYFCASSWDQGGSDTQYFGPGTRLTVL.

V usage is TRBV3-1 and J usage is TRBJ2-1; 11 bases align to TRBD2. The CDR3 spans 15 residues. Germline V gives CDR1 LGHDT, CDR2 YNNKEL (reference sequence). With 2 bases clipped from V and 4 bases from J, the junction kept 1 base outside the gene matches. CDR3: CASSQWTSGYNEQFF. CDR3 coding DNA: TGTGCCAGCAGCCAATGGACTAGCGGGTACAATGAGCAGTTCTTC.

CDR3 loop: CASSSIGQSNEQFF. The CDR3 bases are TGTGCCAGCAGCTCTATCGGACAGAGCAATGAGCAGTTCTTC. The V gene is TRBV9, the J gene TRBJ2-1, with D tentatively TRBD1 (6 bases). This CDR3 comprises 14 residues. Germline assignment: CDR1 SGDLS and CDR2 YYNGEE. V was trimmed by 4 bases and J by 6 bases, leaving 14 bases between them.